This TCR beta chain was documented in a study of neurological immune-mediated disorders (dated by TCRdb to between 2018 and 2020). As for the study more broadly: Peripheral blood TCR-beta repertoires from HTLV-I-associated myelopathy (HAM/TSP) patients, multiple sclerosis patients and healthy controls were compared by UMI-based sequencing. The cohort was made up of 68 subjects, consisting of some 15 HAM/TSP patients, about 34 multiple sclerosis patients and around 20 healthy controls. Alongside PBMC samples, the set of about 100 TCR-beta libraries contained longitudinal samples, technical triplicates, and paired CD4+ and CD8+ T-cell subsets that had been sorted.

Healthy controls were blood bank volunteers in Maryland, USA. For the unsorted PBMC libraries, 2 million PBMCs were stored in RNAlater at -80 degrees C until RNA extraction and were used to generate the libraries. PBMCs were separated from peripheral blood using Ficoll-Hypaque density gradient centrifugation and then cryopreserved in liquid nitrogen. The paper's findings and limits, for the study overall: TCR clonal expansion was greatest in HAM/TSP patients and smallest in MS patients, who ranked below even healthy controls. No identical CDR3 amino acid sequences were found to be shared among expanded clones across subjects, suggesting that TCR-beta repertoires were private in all groups.

The CDR3, from cysteine to phenylalanine, totals 14 residues. The entry retains the CDR3 DNA only, 42 bases that are in frame from base 1. V is clipped by 3 bases and J by 1 base, and the sequence between their germline boundaries is 12 bases long. The CDR1 and CDR2 encoded by the germline V gene (reference sequence) are DFQATT and SNEGSKA. cDNA was synthesized by template-switch 5'RACE using a primer carrying a 10-nucleotide random unique molecular identifier by which each TCR transcript was tagged. Every sequencing run covered 15-18 subjects and yielded more than 200 million TCR-beta sequences. The RNeasy kit was used for extraction of total RNA. The KAPA Real-time Library Amplification kit was used to amplify TCR-beta VDJ regions with primers targeting the TCR constant region and the 5'RACE anchor. A first PCR added sample indexes and Illumina adaptors, and a second PCR then raised library yield. After Ampure bead purification, the TCR product of roughly 650 bp was size-selected on a 2% E-gel SizeSelection system. Library quality was checked on a Bioanalyzer, concentration was measured with Qubit, and libraries were quantified with the Kapa Library Quantification kit before pooling. Libraries were sequenced paired-end 2 x 150 bp on an Illumina HiSeq 2500. To increase sequence diversity, roughly 25-31% phiX was spiked into each library pool. As for the original processing: The quality-filtered reads were processed with the UMI-based MiGEC pipeline, whose error correction step removed more than 80% of the raw TCR sequences. VDJ genes were aligned to IMGT germline references, and each clonotype was defined by a unique CDR3 amino acid sequence together with V-J genes. VDJtools evaluated clonal expansion, Shannon diversity and CDR3 relatedness (CalcPairwiseDistances, ClusterSamples); CLCbio workbench built phylogenetic trees. Clones with at least 8 unique UMIs were defined as expanded, with this threshold being based on coefficient-of-variation modelling across technical triplicates. The raw public reads went through TCRdb reprocessing: fastp at Q25, MiXCR clone calling, in-frame beta chains kept. Each entry is one CDR3 protein sequence, shown with its most common DNA and genes. In this record, the V and J calls reflect TCRdb's handling and not the investigators' own analysis. This sample has about 28,000 distinct CDR3 sequences in its table, and under 7% of those were observed once. Clones ranked in the top ten supply about 9% of the sample.

This clonotype was counted ten times or more. Its recognized antigen is unknown. No much larger clone exists at a distance of one base, and base qualities are not known. This sequence uses TRBV20-1 and TRBJ1-1; TRBD1 is perhaps the D gene, given 6 matching bases. The sequence was obtained from a woman aged 45-59 years in good health. The sequencing sample was made of PBMCs. The nucleotide sequence reads TGCAGTGCTAGGAGACAGGCTGCGAACACTGAAGCTTTCTTT. Its product reads: CSARRQAANTEAFF.